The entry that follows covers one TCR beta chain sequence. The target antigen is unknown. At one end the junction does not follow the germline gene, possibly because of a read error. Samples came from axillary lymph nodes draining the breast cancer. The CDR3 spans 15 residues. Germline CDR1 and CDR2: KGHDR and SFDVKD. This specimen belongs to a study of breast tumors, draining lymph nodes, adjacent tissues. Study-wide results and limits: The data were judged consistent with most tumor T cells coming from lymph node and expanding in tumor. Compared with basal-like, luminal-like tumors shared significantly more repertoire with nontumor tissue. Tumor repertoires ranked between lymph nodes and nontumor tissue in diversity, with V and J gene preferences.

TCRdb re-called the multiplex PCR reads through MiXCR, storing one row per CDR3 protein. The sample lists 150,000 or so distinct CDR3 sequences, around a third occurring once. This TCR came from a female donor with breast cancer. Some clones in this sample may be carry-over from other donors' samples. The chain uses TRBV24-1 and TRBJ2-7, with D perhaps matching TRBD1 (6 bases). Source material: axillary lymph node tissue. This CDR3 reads CATSGSLGQSYEQHF. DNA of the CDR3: TGTGCCACCAGTGGTTCCCTCGGACAGTCCTACGAGCAGCACTTC.